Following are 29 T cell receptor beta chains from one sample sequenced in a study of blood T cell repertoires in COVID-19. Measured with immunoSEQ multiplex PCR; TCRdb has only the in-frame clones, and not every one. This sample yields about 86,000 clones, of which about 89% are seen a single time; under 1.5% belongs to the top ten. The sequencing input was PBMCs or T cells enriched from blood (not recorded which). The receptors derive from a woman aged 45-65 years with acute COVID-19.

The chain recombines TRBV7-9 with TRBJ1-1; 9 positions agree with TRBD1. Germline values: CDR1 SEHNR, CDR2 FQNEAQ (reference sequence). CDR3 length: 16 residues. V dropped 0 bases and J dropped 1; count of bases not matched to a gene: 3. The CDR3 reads CASSLAQGQGNTEAFF. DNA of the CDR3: TGTGCCAGCAGCTTAGCGCAGGGACAGGGGAACACTGAAGCTTTCTTT.

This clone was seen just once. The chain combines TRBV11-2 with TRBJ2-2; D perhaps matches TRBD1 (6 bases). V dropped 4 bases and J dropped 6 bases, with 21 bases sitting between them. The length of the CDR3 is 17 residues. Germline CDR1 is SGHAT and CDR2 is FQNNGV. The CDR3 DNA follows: TGTGCCAGCAGCTCTAGGAAAACGACAGGACCCCCCGGGGAGCTGTTTTTT. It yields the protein CASSSRKTTGPPGELFF. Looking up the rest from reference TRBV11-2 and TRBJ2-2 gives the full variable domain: EAGVAQSPRYKIIEKRQSVAFWCNPISGHATLYWYQQILGQGPKLLIQFQNNGVVDDSQLPKDRFSAERLKGVDSTLKIQPAKLEDSAVYLCASSSRKTTGPPGELFFGEGSRLTVL.

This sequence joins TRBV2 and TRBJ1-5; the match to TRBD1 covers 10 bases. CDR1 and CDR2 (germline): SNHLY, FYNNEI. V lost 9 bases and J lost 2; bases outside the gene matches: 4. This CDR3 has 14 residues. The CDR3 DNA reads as TGTGCCAGTACCGGGACAGGGGGCAATCAGCCCCAGCATTTT. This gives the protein CASTGTGGNQPQHF.

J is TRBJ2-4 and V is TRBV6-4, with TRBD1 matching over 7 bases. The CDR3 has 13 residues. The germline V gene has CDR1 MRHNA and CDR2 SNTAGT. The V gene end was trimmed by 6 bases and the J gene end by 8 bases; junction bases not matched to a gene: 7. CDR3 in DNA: TGTGCCAGCAGCCGGGACAGTCAAGACATTCAGTACTTC. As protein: CASSRDSQDIQYF.

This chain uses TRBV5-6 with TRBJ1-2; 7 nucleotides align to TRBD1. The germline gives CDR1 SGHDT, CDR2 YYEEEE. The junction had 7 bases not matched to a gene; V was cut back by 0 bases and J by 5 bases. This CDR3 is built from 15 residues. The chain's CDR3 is CASSLVTGVGYGYTF. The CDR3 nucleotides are TGTGCCAGCAGCTTGGTTACAGGGGTTGGTTATGGCTACACCTTC.

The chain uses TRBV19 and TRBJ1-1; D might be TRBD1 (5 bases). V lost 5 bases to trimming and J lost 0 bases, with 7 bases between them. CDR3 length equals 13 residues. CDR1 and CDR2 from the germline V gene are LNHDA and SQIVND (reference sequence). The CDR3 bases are TGTGCCAGTAGTGCGACAGTGAACACTGAAGCTTTCTTT. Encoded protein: CASSATVNTEAFF.

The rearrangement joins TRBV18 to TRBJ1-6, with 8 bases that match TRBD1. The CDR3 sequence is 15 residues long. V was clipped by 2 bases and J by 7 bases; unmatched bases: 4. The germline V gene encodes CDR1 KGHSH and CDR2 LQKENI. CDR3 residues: CASSPGTGPNSPLHF. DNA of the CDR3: TGTGCCAGCTCACCAGGGACAGGACCAAATTCACCCCTCCACTTT.

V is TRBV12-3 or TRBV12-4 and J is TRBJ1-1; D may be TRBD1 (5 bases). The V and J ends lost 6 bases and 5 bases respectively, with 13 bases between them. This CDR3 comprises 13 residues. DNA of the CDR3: TGTGCCAGCAGGGGGACTCCTAGGACTGAAGCTTTCTTT. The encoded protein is CASRGTPRTEAFF.

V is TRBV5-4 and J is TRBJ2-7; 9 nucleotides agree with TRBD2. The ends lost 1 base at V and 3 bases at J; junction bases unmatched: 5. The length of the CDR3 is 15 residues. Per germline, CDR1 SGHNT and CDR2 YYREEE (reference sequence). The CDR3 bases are TGTGCCAGCAGCTTGCGTAGCGGGAGAATCTACGAGCAGTACTTC. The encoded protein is CASSLRSGRIYEQYF.

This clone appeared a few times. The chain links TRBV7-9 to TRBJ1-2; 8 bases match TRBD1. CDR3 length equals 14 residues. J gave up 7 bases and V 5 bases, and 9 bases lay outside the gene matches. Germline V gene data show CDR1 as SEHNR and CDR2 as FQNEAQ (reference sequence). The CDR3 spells CASSPGQGDAGYTF. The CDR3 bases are TGTGCCAGCAGCCCTGGACAGGGTGACGCTGGCTACACCTTC.

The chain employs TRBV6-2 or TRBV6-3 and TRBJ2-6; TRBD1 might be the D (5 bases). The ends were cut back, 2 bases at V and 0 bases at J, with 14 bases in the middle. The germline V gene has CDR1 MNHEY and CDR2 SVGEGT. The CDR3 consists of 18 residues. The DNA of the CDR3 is TGTGCCAGCAGTTACCCAGGGCAGGACCGCTCTGGGGCCAACGTCCTGACTTTC. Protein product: CASSYPGQDRSGANVLTF.

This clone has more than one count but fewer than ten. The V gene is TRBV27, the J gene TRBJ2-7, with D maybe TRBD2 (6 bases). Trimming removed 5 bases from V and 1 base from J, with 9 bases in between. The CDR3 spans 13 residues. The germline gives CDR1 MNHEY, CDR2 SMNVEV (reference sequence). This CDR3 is CASSPGLSYEQYF. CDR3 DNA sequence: TGTGCCAGCAGTCCGGGACTTTCCTACGAGCAGTACTTC.

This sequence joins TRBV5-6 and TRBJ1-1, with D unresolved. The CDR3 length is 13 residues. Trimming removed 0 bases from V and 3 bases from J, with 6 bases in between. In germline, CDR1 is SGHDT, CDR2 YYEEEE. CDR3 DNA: TGTGCCAGCAGCTTGGAACAGTACACTGAAGCTTTCTTT. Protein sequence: CASSLEQYTEAFF. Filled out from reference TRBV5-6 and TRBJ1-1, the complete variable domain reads DAGVTQSPTHLIKTRGQQVTLRCSPKSGHDTVSWYQQALGQGPQFIFQYYEEEERQRGNFPDRFSGHQFPNYSSELNVNALLLGDSALYLCASSLEQYTEAFFGQGTRLTVV.

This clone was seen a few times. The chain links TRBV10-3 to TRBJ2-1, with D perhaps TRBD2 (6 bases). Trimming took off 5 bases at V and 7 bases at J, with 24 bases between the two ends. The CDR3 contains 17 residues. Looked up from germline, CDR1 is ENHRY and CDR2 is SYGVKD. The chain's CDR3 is CAISMEGRSLTRNEQFF. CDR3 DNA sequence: TGTGCCATCAGTATGGAGGGCCGGAGCCTAACGAGGAATGAGCAGTTCTTC.

CDR3 region: CASSGPGLAGRETQYF. The CDR3 region has the DNA TGCGCCAGCAGCGGCCCGGGACTAGCGGGGCGAGAGACCCAGTACTTC. The chain joins TRBV5-1 to TRBJ2-5; the match to TRBD2 covers 13 bases. Germline CDR1 is SGHRS and CDR2 is YFSETQ. The CDR3 has 16 amino acids. The V and J ends lost 4 bases and 4 bases, in that order; junction bases with no gene match: 7.

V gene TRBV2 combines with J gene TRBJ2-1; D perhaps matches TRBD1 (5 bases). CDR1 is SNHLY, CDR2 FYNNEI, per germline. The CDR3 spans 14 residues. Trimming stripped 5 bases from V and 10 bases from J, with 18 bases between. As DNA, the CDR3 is TGTGCCAGCAGTCGGGCTTATACGACAGAAGAGCAGTTCTTC. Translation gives CASSRAYTTEEQFF. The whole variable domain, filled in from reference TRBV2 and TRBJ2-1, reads EPEVTQTPSHQVTQMGQEVILRCVPISNHLYFYWYRQILGQKVEFLVSFYNNEISEKSEIFDDQFSVERPDGSNFTLKIRSTKLEDSAMYFCASSRAYTTEEQFFGPGTRLTVL.

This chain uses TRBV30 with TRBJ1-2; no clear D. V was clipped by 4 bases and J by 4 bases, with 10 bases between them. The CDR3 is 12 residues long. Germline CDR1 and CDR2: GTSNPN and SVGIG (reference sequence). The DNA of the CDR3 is TGTGCCTGGAAGGACTCCTTCTATGGCTACACCTTC. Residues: CAWKDSFYGYTF.

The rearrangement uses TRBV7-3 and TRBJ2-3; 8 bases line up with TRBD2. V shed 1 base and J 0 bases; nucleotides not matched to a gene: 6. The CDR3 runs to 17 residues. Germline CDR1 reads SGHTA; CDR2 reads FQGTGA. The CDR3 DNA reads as TGTGCCAGCAGCTTAAGTGTGGCTAGCGGGAGCACAGATACGCAGTATTTT. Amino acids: CASSLSVASGSTDTQYF.

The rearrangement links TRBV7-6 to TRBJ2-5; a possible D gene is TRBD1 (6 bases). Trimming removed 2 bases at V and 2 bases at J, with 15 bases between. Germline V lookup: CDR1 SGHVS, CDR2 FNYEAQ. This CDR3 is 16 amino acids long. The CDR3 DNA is TGTGCCAGCAGCTTATCAGGGGCAGGACTTCAAGAGACCCAGTACTTC. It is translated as CASSLSGAGLQETQYF.

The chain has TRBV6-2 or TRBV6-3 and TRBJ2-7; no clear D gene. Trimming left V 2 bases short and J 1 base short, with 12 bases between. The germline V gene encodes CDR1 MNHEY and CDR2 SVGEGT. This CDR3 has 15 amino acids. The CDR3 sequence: CASSYAVFESYEQYF. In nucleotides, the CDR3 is TGTGCCAGCAGTTACGCGGTTTTTGAATCCTACGAGCAGTACTTC.

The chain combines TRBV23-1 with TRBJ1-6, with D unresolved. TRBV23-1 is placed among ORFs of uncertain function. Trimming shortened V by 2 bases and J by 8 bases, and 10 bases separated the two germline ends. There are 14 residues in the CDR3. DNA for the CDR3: TGCGCCAGCAGTCAAGCTAGTGTTTATTCACCCCTCCACTTT. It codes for CASSQASVYSPLHF.

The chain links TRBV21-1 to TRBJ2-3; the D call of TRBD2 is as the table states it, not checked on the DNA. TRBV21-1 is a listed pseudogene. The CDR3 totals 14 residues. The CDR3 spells CASSRLHRTDTQYF. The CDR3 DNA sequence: TGTGCCAGCAGCAGACTACATCGCACAGATACGCAGTATTTT.

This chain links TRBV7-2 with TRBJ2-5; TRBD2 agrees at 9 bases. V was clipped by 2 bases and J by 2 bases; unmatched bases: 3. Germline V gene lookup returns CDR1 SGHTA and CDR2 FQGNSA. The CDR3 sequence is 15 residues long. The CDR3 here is CASSLTTSGQETQYF. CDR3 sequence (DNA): TGTGCCAGCAGCTTAACCACTAGCGGGCAAGAGACCCAGTACTTC.

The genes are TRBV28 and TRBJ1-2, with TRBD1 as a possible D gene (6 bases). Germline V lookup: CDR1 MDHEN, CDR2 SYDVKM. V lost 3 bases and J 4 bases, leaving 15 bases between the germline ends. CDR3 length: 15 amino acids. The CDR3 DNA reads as TGTGCCAGCAGTTTCCCCCTTGGACAGAGCTATGGCTACACCTTC. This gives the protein CASSFPLGQSYGYTF.

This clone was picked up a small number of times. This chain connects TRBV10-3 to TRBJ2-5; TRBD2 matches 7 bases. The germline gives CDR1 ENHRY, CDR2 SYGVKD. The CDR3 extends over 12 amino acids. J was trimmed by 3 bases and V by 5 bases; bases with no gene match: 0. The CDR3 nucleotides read TGTGCCATCAGTCGGGGGGAAGAGACCCAGTACTTC. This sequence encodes CAISRGEETQYF.

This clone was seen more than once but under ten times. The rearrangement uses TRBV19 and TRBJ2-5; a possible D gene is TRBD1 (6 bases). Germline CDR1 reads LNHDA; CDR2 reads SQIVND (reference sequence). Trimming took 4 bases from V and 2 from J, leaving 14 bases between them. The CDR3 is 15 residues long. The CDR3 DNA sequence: TGTGCCAGTAGTAGGACGACAGGCGATCAAGAGACCCAGTACTTC. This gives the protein CASSRTTGDQETQYF.

The CDR3 DNA follows: TGTGCCAGCATCGGGGGGTACAGCACTGAAGCTTTCTTT. Protein sequence: CASIGGYSTEAFF. The V call is TRBV7-2, the J call TRBJ1-1; D may be TRBD1 (5 bases). CDR1 is SGHTA, CDR2 FQGNSA, per germline. Trimming left V 7 bases short and J 4 bases short, with 13 bases between. The CDR3 runs 13 residues.

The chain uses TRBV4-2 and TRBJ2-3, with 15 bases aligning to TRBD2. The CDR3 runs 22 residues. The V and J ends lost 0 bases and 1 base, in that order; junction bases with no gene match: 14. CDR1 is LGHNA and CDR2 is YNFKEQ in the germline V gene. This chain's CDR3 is CASSQDKFRTSGRARGTDTQYF. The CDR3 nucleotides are TGTGCCAGCAGCCAAGATAAATTCCGGACTAGCGGGAGGGCGAGGGGCACAGATACGCAGTATTTT.

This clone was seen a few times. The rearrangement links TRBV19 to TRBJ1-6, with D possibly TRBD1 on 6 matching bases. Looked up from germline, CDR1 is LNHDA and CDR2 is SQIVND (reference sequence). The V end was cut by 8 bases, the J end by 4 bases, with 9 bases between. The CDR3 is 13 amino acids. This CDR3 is CASQTGYNSPLHF. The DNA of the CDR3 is TGTGCCAGTCAGACAGGTTATAATTCACCCCTCCACTTT.